This TCR beta chain derives from a study of CD8+ T cells in alopecia areata. Sequencing templates came from extracted RNA that was reverse transcribed into cDNA. The repertoire was sequenced with immunoSEQ multiplex PCR; TCRdb's copy has only in-frame clones and lacks some. The table lists around 140,000 clones, over 70% of them singletons. The material was CD8+ T cells sorted from blood, obtained at week 0. The origin of this receptor is a human donor with alopecia areata.

The CDR3 here is CANPSRGQETQYF. For the CDR3, the DNA is TGTGCCAACCCCTCTAGGGGGCAAGAGACCCAGTACTTC. The chain carries TRBV6-5 and TRBJ2-5; a possible D gene is TRBD1 (6 bases). The V gene's germline CDR1 is MNHEY and CDR2 SVGAGI. V dropped 10 bases and J dropped 2 bases, with 14 bases sitting between them. This CDR3 contains 13 residues.